The clone carrying this T cell receptor beta chain was detected only once. The data are from a study of blood T cell repertoires in COVID-19. Study summary: COVID-19 samples, acute and convalescent, were from the United States, Italy and Spain. The analysed material was cDNA or gDNA that came from T cells, B-cell-depleted T cells, or PBMCs.

V gave up 1 base and J gave up 6 bases; unmatched junction bases: 9. This CDR3 comprises 16 residues. The V gene's germline CDR1 is LGHNT and CDR2 FRNRAP. In the original processing: From reference gene primer amplification, estimates of nucleated cell counts were derived. Measured with immunoSEQ multiplex PCR; TCRdb has only the in-frame clones, and not every one. That table is the source of V, J and clone size, and D and trimming were worked out from the DNA. In the table there are some 200,000 clones, roughly four fifths of which are singletons. The clonotype originates from a human donor with acute or convalescent COVID-19. The donor label of this sample is uncertain. The chain joins TRBV12-5 to TRBJ1-2; the match to TRBD1 covers 9 bases. The specimen sequenced was peripheral blood. The CDR3 spells CASGLDVTGGADGYTF. CDR3 in DNA: TGTGCTAGTGGTTTGGACGTTACAGGGGGCGCGGATGGCTACACCTTC.